These 27 T cell receptor beta chains came from one sample sequenced in a study of cytomegalovirus exposure and HLA in healthy donors. TCRdb keeps only in-frame clones here, not all; method: immunoSEQ multiplex PCR. The data show roughly 180,000 clones, with more than 75% seen just once and approximately 7% held by the top ten. The source material was PBMCs. These receptors were collected from a man younger than 40 in good health and CMV-seropositive.

The V and J genes are TRBV11-3 and TRBJ2-2, with TRBD2 identical over 10 bases. The CDR3 is 20 amino acids. The J segment lost 4 bases and the V segment lost 4 bases, leaving 18 bases of the junction unmatched. Germline CDR1 SGHNT, CDR2 YENEEA. Here the CDR3 DNA reads TGTGCCAGCAGCTCCGGGGTAGCGGGGGGACTCGCCACTTTCACCGGGGAGCTGTTTTTT. This encodes CASSSGVAGGLATFTGELFF.

This chain links TRBV7-3 with TRBJ1-6; no reliable D call. The CDR3 covers 15 residues. Germline assignment: CDR1 SGHTA and CDR2 FQGTGA. Trimming stripped 2 bases from V and 0 bases from J, with 5 bases between. For the CDR3, the DNA is TGTGCCAGCAGCTTAGGGAGCTCCTATAATTCACCCCTCCACTTT. This encodes CASSLGSSYNSPLHF.

This chain uses TRBV5-1 with TRBJ2-2; possibly TRBD1 for D (5 bases). The CDR3 covers 15 residues. CDR1 is SGHRS, CDR2 YFSETQ, per germline. V gave up 4 bases and J gave up 0 bases, with 10 bases separating them. Written as DNA, the CDR3 is TGCGCCAGCAGCGAGACAGTGGCGAACACCGGGGAGCTGTTTTTT. It yields the protein CASSETVANTGELFF.

The V gene is TRBV7-6, the J gene TRBJ2-5; 10 positions agree with TRBD1. The V segment lost 5 bases and the J segment 5 bases; nucleotides outside the gene matches: 5. CDR1 SGHVS and CDR2 FNYEAQ come from the germline V gene. This CDR3 is 14 amino acids long. The chain's CDR3 is CASSPWTGGETQYF. In nucleotides, the CDR3 is TGTGCCAGCAGCCCCTGGACAGGGGGGGAGACCCAGTACTTC.

The V call is TRBV10-3, the J call TRBJ2-4; D uncertain. CDR3 length: 13 amino acids. V dropped 2 bases and J dropped 12 bases, with 14 bases sitting between them. CDR1 and CDR2 from the germline V gene are ENHRY and SYGVKD. CDR3 DNA sequence: TGTGCCATCAGTGAGACTACGGGTGGCCATCAGTACTTC. This codes for CAISETTGGHQYF.

The V and J genes are TRBV11-3 and TRBJ1-2; D may be TRBD1 (5 bases). The germline V and J ends were trimmed by 5 bases and 3 bases, with 10 bases remaining between them. This CDR3 is 13 amino acids long. The germline V gene has CDR1 SGHNT and CDR2 YENEEA. In DNA form, the CDR3 reads TGTGCCAGCAGCCCGAGCAGGGACTATGGCTACACCTTC. Translated: CASSPSRDYGYTF.

The chain uses TRBV7-9 and TRBJ1-2; D may be TRBD1 (5 bases). This CDR3 is built from 15 residues. The germline gives CDR1 SEHNR, CDR2 FQNEAQ (reference sequence). Trimming took 5 bases from V and 0 from J, leaving 13 bases between them. CDR3 nucleotide sequence: TGTGCCAGCAGCGATATGGGACGAACTAACTATGGCTACACCTTC. Its translation: CASSDMGRTNYGYTF.

This clone was counted ten times or more. CDR3 DNA sequence: TGTGCCAGCACCAGGGGGCTGAACCAGCCCCAGCATTTT. Its translation is CASTRGLNQPQHF. This rearrangement joins TRBV2 to TRBJ1-5; 8 bases are shared with TRBD1. The CDR3 sequence is 13 residues long. The germline V gene has CDR1 SNHLY and CDR2 FYNNEI. V gave up 7 bases and J gave up 7 bases; unmatched junction bases: 6.

This clone was recorded only once. J is TRBJ2-6 and V is TRBV5-1; D uncertain. Trimming pared 4 bases from V and 3 bases from J, leaving 14 bases between. This CDR3 has 16 residues. Germline CDR1 SGHRS, CDR2 YFSETQ. The CDR3 spells CASSVLWGLGANVLTF. Here the CDR3 DNA reads TGCGCCAGCAGCGTTCTATGGGGTCTTGGGGCCAACGTCCTGACTTTC. Looking up the rest from reference TRBV5-1 and TRBJ2-6 gives the full variable domain: KAGVTQTPRYLIKTRGQQVTLSCSPISGHRSVSWYQQTPGQGLQFLFEYFSETQRNKGNFPGRFSGRQFSNSRSEMNVSTLELGDSALYLCASSVLWGLGANVLTFGAGSRLTVL.

The chain uses TRBV5-4 and TRBJ2-7, with D maybe TRBD2 (6 bases). CDR1 SGHNT and CDR2 YYREEE come from the germline V gene (reference sequence). This CDR3 contains 13 residues. Trimming removed 0 bases from V and 4 bases from J, with 8 bases in between. The CDR3 sequence is CASSLGGDYEQYF. The CDR3 bases are TGTGCCAGCAGCTTGGGCGGGGATTACGAGCAGTACTTC.

The rearrangement uses TRBV29-1 and TRBJ2-3; a weak D match, TRBD2 (5 bases). The V end lost 7 bases, the J end lost 5 bases, and 13 bases lay between the germline ends. The germline CDR1 and CDR2 sequences are SQVTM and ANQGSEA. This CDR3 is built from 12 residues. The CDR3 loop is CSATRDIDTQYF. CDR3 in DNA: TGCAGCGCAACTAGGGATATAGATACGCAGTATTTT.

The chain links TRBV5-4 to TRBJ2-1, with D perhaps TRBD2 (5 bases). CDR3 size: 13 residues. V was cut by 1 base and J by 8 bases, with 10 bases left in between. CDR1 is SGHNT and CDR2 is YYREEE in the germline V gene (reference sequence). As DNA, the CDR3 is TGTGCCAGCAGCTTGCCTGGAGGAGATGAGCAGTTCTTC. Protein product: CASSLPGGDEQFF.

The gene calls are TRBV10-3 and TRBJ1-3; TRBD1 might be the D (5 bases). This CDR3 has 15 residues. Germline V gives CDR1 ENHRY, CDR2 SYGVKD. Trimming cost V 4 bases and J 1 base, with 11 bases left between them. CDR3 bases: TGTGCCATCAGTGGAGGGACGCCTTCTGGAAACACCATATATTTT. Translating it yields CAISGGTPSGNTIYF.

The V gene is TRBV5-6, the J gene TRBJ1-4; no firm D call. Per the germline V gene, CDR1 is SGHDT and CDR2 is YYEEEE. V lost 0 bases, J lost 0 bases, and 3 bases lay in between. This CDR3 is built from 14 residues. CDR3 DNA sequence: TGTGCCAGCAGCTTGGGTTCAACTAATGAAAAACTGTTTTTT. Protein: CASSLGSTNEKLFF.

The chain is built from TRBV30 and TRBJ1-5; 8 nucleotides match TRBD1. The CDR3 runs to 15 residues. From germline, CDR1 is GTSNPN and CDR2 SVGIG (reference sequence). The J segment lost 6 bases and the V segment lost 1 base, leaving 8 bases of the junction unmatched. In DNA, the CDR3 is TGTGCCTGGAGTGCCCAGACAGGGGTATTTCAGCCCCAGCATTTT. This translates into CAWSAQTGVFQPQHF.

The rearrangement uses TRBV15 and TRBJ2-7; 7 bases agree with TRBD1. Germline values: CDR1 LNHNV, CDR2 YYDKDF (reference sequence). Trimming took 0 bases from V and 4 from J; bases not matched to a gene: 6. The CDR3 runs to 15 residues. The CDR3 region is CATSREGQASYEQYF. The CDR3, as DNA: TGTGCCACCAGCAGAGAAGGACAGGCAAGTTACGAGCAGTACTTC.

This clone showed up just once. The chain recombines TRBV5-1 with TRBJ1-2; weak D call: TRBD1 (5 bases). V gave up 6 bases and J gave up 1 base, with 16 bases separating them. The CDR3 covers 15 residues. Germline V CDR1 and CDR2: SGHRS, YFSETQ. CDR3: CASTPRQNNNYGYTF. DNA for the CDR3: TGCGCCAGCACGCCGCGACAGAACAATAACTATGGCTACACCTTC. The full variable domain, with the rest looked up from reference TRBV5-1 and TRBJ1-2, is KAGVTQTPRYLIKTRGQQVTLSCSPISGHRSVSWYQQTPGQGLQFLFEYFSETQRNKGNFPGRFSGRQFSNSRSEMNVSTLELGDSALYLCASTPRQNNNYGYTFGSGTRLTVV.

V usage is TRBV6-5 and J usage is TRBJ2-1, with TRBD2 matching 9 bases. The CDR3 loop spans 14 amino acids. Germline V lookup: CDR1 MNHEY, CDR2 SVGAGI. V shed 6 bases, J shed 9 bases, and the junction held 9 bases outside the gene matches. The CDR3 DNA follows: TGTGCCAGCAGGGCGGCTGCGGGAGGGCTTGAGCAGTTCTTC. Translation gives CASRAAAGGLEQFF.

The rearrangement links TRBV19 to TRBJ2-7; D may match TRBD1 or TRBD2 (5 bases each). The CDR3 consists of 13 residues. Per germline, CDR1 LNHDA and CDR2 SQIVND (reference sequence). Trimming shortened V by 4 bases and J by 9 bases, and 16 bases separated the two germline ends. The CDR3 DNA sequence: TGTGCCAGTAGTACCGGACGGGACGGGCGGCAGTACTTC. Its translation is CASSTGRDGRQYF.

There are a few counts of this clone. The chain employs TRBV15 and TRBJ1-5; 10 bases are shared with TRBD1. Germline V lookup: CDR1 LNHNV, CDR2 YYDKDF (reference sequence). The CDR3 is 18 residues long. With 0 bases clipped from V and 9 bases from J, the junction kept 14 bases outside the gene matches. The CDR3 region is CATSRDRAGDRGELPQHF. Here the CDR3 DNA reads TGTGCCACCAGCAGAGATCGAGCAGGGGACAGGGGTGAATTGCCCCAGCATTTT.

V and J are TRBV27 and TRBJ1-1, with TRBD1 matching over 9 bases. Trimming cost V 6 bases and J 5 bases; bases outside gene matches: 4. Germline V gives CDR1 MNHEY, CDR2 SMNVEV (reference sequence). The length of the CDR3 is 13 residues. This CDR3 reads CASRDRGGTEAFF. In nucleotides, the CDR3 is TGTGCCAGCAGGGACAGGGGAGGGACTGAAGCTTTCTTT.

This sequence joins TRBV7-3 and TRBJ2-1, with 10 bases identical to TRBD1. Germline V gene lookup returns CDR1 SGHTA and CDR2 FQGTGA. With 2 bases clipped from V and 6 bases from J, the junction kept 10 bases outside the gene matches. The CDR3 contains 17 residues. The CDR3 loop reads CASSLHNPGTGVNEQFF. The CDR3 DNA reads as TGTGCCAGCAGCTTACATAATCCCGGGACAGGGGTCAATGAGCAGTTCTTC. The variable domain in full, completed from reference TRBV7-3 and TRBJ2-1, reads GAGVSQTPSNKVTEKGKYVELRCDPISGHTALYWYRQSLGQGPEFLIYFQGTGAADDSGLPNDRFFAVRPEGSVSTLKIQRTERGDSAVYLCASSLHNPGTGVNEQFFGPGTRLTVL.

The chain uses TRBV5-1 and TRBJ1-1; 8 nucleotides agree with TRBD1. Germline loops: CDR1 SGHRS, CDR2 YFSETQ. CDR3 length equals 13 residues. With V trimmed by 4 bases and J by 10 bases, 9 bases remained unmatched. CDR3 in amino acids: CASSVNPGQVAFF. The CDR3 bases are TGCGCCAGCAGCGTTAATCCGGGACAGGTAGCTTTCTTT.

This clone was counted only a few times. The V and J genes are TRBV6-1 and TRBJ1-5, with no clear D. With 3 bases removed from V and 2 bases from J, the gap between germline ends came to 5 bases. This CDR3 comprises 13 residues. From germline, CDR1 is MNHNS and CDR2 SASEGT. CDR3 nucleotide sequence: TGTGCCAGCAGTGAGGAGGGCAATCAGCCCCAGCATTTT. Protein sequence: CASSEEGNQPQHF.

The chain links TRBV4-3 to TRBJ2-7; D gene unclear. CDR1 is LGHNA, CDR2 YSLEER, per germline. The CDR3 length is 12 residues. V was trimmed by 2 bases and J by 6 bases, leaving 8 bases between them. CDR3 sequence: CASSQLGSEQYF. CDR3 in DNA: TGCGCCAGCAGCCAATTGGGAAGCGAGCAGTACTTC.

This clone occurred a few times. V is TRBV30 and J is TRBJ2-2; tentatively, D is TRBD1 (5 bases). Trimming took off 3 bases at V and 7 bases at J, with 9 bases between the two ends. Germline V gene data show CDR1 as GTSNPN and CDR2 as SVGIG (reference sequence). The CDR3 covers 12 residues. The CDR3 nucleotides are TGTGCCTGGAGCCCAGGGATCGGGGAGCTGTTTTTT. It specifies CAWSPGIGELFF. The full variable domain, with the rest looked up from reference TRBV30 and TRBJ2-2, is SQTIHQWPATLVQPVGSPLSLECTVEGTSNPNLYWYRQAAGRGLQLLFYSVGIGQISSEVPQNLSASRPQDRQFILSSKKLLLSDSGFYLCAWSPGIGELFFGEGSRLTVL.

The chain couples TRBV5-1 to TRBJ2-7; D gene uncertain. Germline CDR1 and CDR2: SGHRS and YFSETQ. Deletions cut 5 bases from V and 0 bases from J, with 6 bases between. The CDR3 extends over 12 amino acids. CDR3 residues: CASSYSSYEQYF. CDR3 bases: TGCGCCAGCAGTTACAGCTCCTACGAGCAGTACTTC.